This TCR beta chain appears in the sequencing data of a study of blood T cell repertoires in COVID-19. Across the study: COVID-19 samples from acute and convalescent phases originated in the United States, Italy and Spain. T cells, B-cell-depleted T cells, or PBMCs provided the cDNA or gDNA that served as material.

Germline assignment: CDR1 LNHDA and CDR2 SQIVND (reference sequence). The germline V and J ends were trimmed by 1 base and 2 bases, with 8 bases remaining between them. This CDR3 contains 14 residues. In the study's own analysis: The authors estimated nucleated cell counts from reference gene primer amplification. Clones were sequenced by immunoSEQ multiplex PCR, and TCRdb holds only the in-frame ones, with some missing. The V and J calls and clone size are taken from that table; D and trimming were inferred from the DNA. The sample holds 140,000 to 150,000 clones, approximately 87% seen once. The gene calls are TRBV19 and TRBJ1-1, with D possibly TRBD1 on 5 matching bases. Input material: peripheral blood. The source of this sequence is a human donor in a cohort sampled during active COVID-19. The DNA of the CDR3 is TGTGCCAGTAGTATAGTAGACAGAAACACTGAAGCTTTCTTT. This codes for CASSIVDRNTEAFF.